This is a list of T cell receptor beta chains from one sample in a study of T cell repertoires in cytomegalovirus infection. TCRdb reprocessed the reads with MiXCR, giving one entry per CDR3 protein. The data contain a few hundred thousand distinct CDR3 sequences, 25% to 35% of them singletons. The antigens of these receptors remain unknown. The material sequenced was cultured PBMCs, taken from culture after CMV antigen stimulation. These receptors were collected from a human donor in good health (CMV status not recorded). Some clones in this sample may be carry-over from other donors' samples. CDR3s include the opening cysteine and the closing phenylalanine or tryptophan. The order of the fields is J gene, D gene, V gene, clone size, CDR3 protein, CDR3 DNA. The D gene is left open where the match is weak. Only some rows state a clone size, as once, few, many or a class for expanded clones.

>TRBJ2-2|NA|TRBV11-2|NA
CASSLSRGTGELFF
TGTGCCAGCAGCTTATCCCGGGGAACCGGGGAGCTGTTTTTT
>TRBJ2-3|TRBD2|TRBV7-2|few
CASSLNRDYTDTQYF
TGTGCCAGCAGCTTAAACCGGGACTACACAGATACGCAGTATTTT
>TRBJ2-6|TRBD1|TRBV7-6|NA
CASSRDGQGSGANVLTF
TGTGCCAGCAGCCGAGATGGACAGGGCAGTGGGGCCAACGTCCTGACTTTC
>TRBJ2-5|NA|TRBV6-2/TRBV6-3|NA
CASSYRRGLTLGETQYF
TGTGCCAGCAGTTACAGGAGGGGGCTAACTCTGGGAGAGACCCAGTACTTC
>TRBJ2-2|NA|TRBV7-8|many
CASSPRRRGQYTGELFF
TGTGCCAGCAGCCCGCGGAGGCGCGGTCAATACACCGGGGAGCTGTTTTTT
>TRBJ2-1|NA|TRBV7-2|many
CASSLARDSNYNEQFF
TGTGCCAGCAGCTTAGCGCGGGACTCGAACTACAATGAGCAGTTCTTC
>TRBJ2-7|TRBD1|TRBV4-3|NA
CASSQDVAGTGAYEQYF
TGCGCCAGCAGCCAAGATGTCGCCGGGACAGGGGCCTACGAGCAGTACTTC
>TRBJ2-2|TRBD1|TRBV7-9|NA
CASSSGQRGQGSYTGELFF
TGTGCCAGCAGCTCAGGACAACGGGGACAGGGGTCTTACACCGGGGAGCTGTTTTTT
>TRBJ2-1|NA|TRBV7-4|NA
CASSRHTYKGNEQFF
TGTGCCAGCAGCCGCCATACATACAAAGGCAATGAGCAGTTCTTC
>TRBJ2-3|NA|TRBV12-3/TRBV12-4|few
CASRFSGSDTDTQYF
TGTGCCAGCAGATTTAGCGGTTCCGACACAGATACGCAGTATTTT
>TRBJ1-2|TRBD1|TRBV7-2|few
CASSSYVGDRGHGYTF
TGTGCCAGCAGCTCCTATGTTGGGGACAGGGGTCATGGCTACACCTTC
>TRBJ2-1|TRBD2|TRBV6-5|once
CASSYSWTSGKGKNEQFF
TGTGCCAGCAGTTACTCCTGGACTAGCGGGAAGGGAAAGAATGAGCAGTTCTTC
>TRBJ2-2|NA|TRBV7-9|few
CASSTRGTGELFF
TGTGCCAGCAGCACACGCGGAACCGGGGAGCTGTTTTTT
>TRBJ2-3|NA|TRBV12-3/TRBV12-4|few
CASSLDQGSTDTQYF
TGTGCCAGCAGTTTAGATCAAGGAAGCACAGATACGCAGTATTTT
>TRBJ1-5|TRBD1|TRBV7-2|many
CASSGGTGGGNQPQHF
TGTGCCAGCAGCGGCGGGACAGGGGGTGGCAATCAGCCCCAGCATTTT
>TRBJ2-1|NA|TRBV20-1|NA
CSARDLRYNEQFF
TGCAGTGCTAGAGATCTTAGGTACAATGAGCAGTTCTTC
>TRBJ2-3|NA|TRBV24-1|few
CATSDRPATFNTQYF
TGTGCCACCAGTGACCGACCCGCTACCTTTAATACGCAGTATTTT
>TRBJ2-5|TRBD2|TRBV20-1|NA
CSATGLAAPETQYF
TGCAGTGCCACGGGACTAGCGGCCCCAGAGACCCAGTACTTC
>TRBJ2-2|TRBD1|TRBV27|NA
CASRDRFSSGELFF
TGTGCCAGCAGGGACAGGTTTTCGTCCGGGGAGCTGTTTTTT
>TRBJ2-3|TRBD2|TRBV27|NA
CASSLSRGGVDTQYF
TGTGCCAGCAGTTTATCGCGGGGGGGGGTAGATACGCAGTATTTT
>TRBJ2-3|NA|TRBV27|NA
CASSFQGLGTDTQYF
TGTGCCAGCAGTTTCCAGGGACTGGGGACAGATACGCAGTATTTT
>TRBJ1-1|NA|TRBV7-2|NA
CASSYIGQNTEAFF
TGTGCCAGCAGCTATATTGGACAGAACACTGAAGCTTTCTTT
>TRBJ2-3|NA|TRBV29-1|NA
CSVAVLGSTDTQYF
TGCAGCGTTGCTGTTCTAGGGAGCACAGATACGCAGTATTTT
>TRBJ2-7|NA|TRBV19|NA
CATQRTAAGSSSYEQYF
TGTGCCACCCAACGTACCGCGGCGGGGTCGAGCTCCTACGAGCAGTACTTC
>TRBJ2-5|TRBD2|TRBV7-2|many
CASSSRDYLYF
TGTGCCAGCAGCTCACGGGACTACCTATACTTC
>TRBJ1-6|NA|TRBV12-3/TRBV12-4|NA
CASSKAAYNSPLHF
TGTGCCAGCAGCAAGGCGGCTTATAATTCACCCCTCCACTTT
>TRBJ2-2|NA|TRBV9|NA
CASSAYVSGELFF
TGTGCCAGCAGCGCGTATGTGAGCGGGGAGCTGTTTTTT
>TRBJ2-3|NA|TRBV6-2/TRBV6-3|NA
CASSWSGKADTQYF
TGTGCCAGCAGTTGGAGCGGAAAAGCGGATACGCAGTATTTT
>TRBJ1-1|NA|TRBV12-3/TRBV12-4|NA
CASNPSHGMNTEAFF
TGTGCCAGCAACCCCTCCCACGGAATGAACACTGAAGCTTTCTTT
>TRBJ1-1|NA|TRBV29-1|NA
CSVMTVLTAEAFF
TGCAGCGTCATGACAGTGTTGACCGCTGAAGCTTTCTTT
>TRBJ2-1|TRBD2|TRBV6-5|few
CASSLGTRTSGVDEQFF
TGTGCCAGCAGCTTGGGGACCCGGACTAGCGGGGTGGATGAGCAGTTCTTC
>TRBJ2-7|TRBD1|TRBV4-1|NA
CASSGPGQGAGEQYF
TGCGCCAGCAGTGGACCAGGACAGGGGGCCGGGGAGCAGTACTTC
>TRBJ1-3|NA|TRBV9|NA
CASSALVRGNTIYF
TGTGCCAGCAGCGCCCTCGTCCGAGGAAACACCATATATTTT
>TRBJ1-1|TRBD1|TRBV7-9|few
CASSLVEQGDTEAFF
TGTGCCAGCAGCTTAGTAGAACAGGGGGACACTGAAGCTTTCTTT
>TRBJ2-7|NA|TRBV12-5|many
CASGLGGGEQYF
TGTGCTAGTGGTTTGGGAGGAGGAGAGCAGTACTTC
>TRBJ2-2|NA|TRBV7-2|few
CASSLMGYTGELFF
TGTGCCAGCAGCTTAATGGGGTACACCGGGGAGCTGTTTTTT
>TRBJ2-2|TRBD2|TRBV7-6|many
CASSPRTSGGNTGELFF
TGTGCCAGCAGCCCGAGGACTAGCGGGGGTAACACCGGGGAGCTGTTTTTT
>TRBJ1-1|NA|TRBV28|NA
CASSLPLTGNTEAFF
TGTGCCAGCAGTCTCCCCCTGACAGGCAACACTGAAGCTTTCTTT
>TRBJ2-1|NA|TRBV29-1|NA
CSVLETGWGGEQFF
TGCAGCGTCCTAGAGACAGGGTGGGGGGGTGAGCAGTTCTTC
>TRBJ2-1|NA|TRBV7-8|NA
CASSALRDNHYNEQFF
TGTGCCAGCAGCGCCCTCCGGGACAACCACTACAATGAGCAGTTCTTC
>TRBJ2-5|NA|TRBV20-1|once
CSARDYYQETQYF
TGCAGTGCTAGGGACTACTATCAAGAGACCCAGTACTTC
>TRBJ1-5|NA|TRBV6-5|many
CATKTGGGNQPQHF
TGTGCCACCAAAACGGGGGGGGGCAATCAGCCCCAGCATTTT
>TRBJ1-4|TRBD1|TRBV19|NA
CASSIPNTGDEKLFF
TGTGCCAGTAGTATACCTAATACAGGGGATGAAAAACTGTTTTTT
>TRBJ2-5|NA|TRBV20-1|few
CSASSGLQETQYF
TGCAGTGCTAGTAGCGGTCTTCAAGAGACCCAGTACTTC
>TRBJ1-2|TRBD1|TRBV10-3|NA
CAISGTGLTNYGYTF
TGTGCCATCAGTGGGACAGGACTCACCAACTATGGCTACACCTTC
>TRBJ1-2|NA|TRBV24-1|few
CATSDPDGSYGYTF
TGTGCCACCAGTGACCCGGACGGGAGCTATGGCTACACCTTC
>TRBJ2-3|TRBD2|TRBV11-2|NA
CASSQTGTRGTDTQYF
TGTGCCAGCAGCCAAACCGGGACTAGAGGCACAGATACGCAGTATTTT
>TRBJ1-1|NA|TRBV29-1|NA
CSVGDIKNTEAFF
TGCAGCGTTGGGGACATAAAGAACACTGAAGCTTTCTTT
>TRBJ2-1|NA|TRBV12-3/TRBV12-4|many
CASSLQGSTEQFF
TGTGCCAGCAGTTTACAAGGTAGCACTGAGCAGTTCTTC
>TRBJ2-5|NA|TRBV7-2|many
CASSLGGAIQTQYF
TGTGCCAGCAGCTTAGGAGGCGCAATCCAGACCCAGTACTTC
>TRBJ2-2|TRBD1|TRBV4-1|NA
CASSQEGQGNTGELFF
TGCGCCAGCAGCCAAGAGGGACAGGGGAACACCGGGGAGCTGTTTTTT
>TRBJ1-4|TRBD1|TRBV12-3/TRBV12-4|NA
CASSFQGAGKLFF
TGTGCCAGCAGTTTTCAGGGGGCAGGAAAACTGTTTTTT
>TRBJ2-1|TRBD2|TRBV10-3|NA
CAISAPRDYNNEQFF
TGTGCCATCAGTGCGCCGCGGGACTATAACAATGAGCAGTTCTTC
>TRBJ2-7|TRBD2|TRBV10-2|few
CASSGAGTRDYEQYF
TGCGCCAGCAGTGGTGCCGGGACTAGAGACTACGAGCAGTACTTC
>TRBJ2-5|TRBD1|TRBV7-8|few
CASSFWTGGQETQYF
TGTGCCAGCAGCTTTTGGACAGGGGGTCAAGAGACCCAGTACTTC
>TRBJ1-1|NA|TRBV12-3/TRBV12-4|NA
CASRGRKNTEAFF
TGTGCCAGCAGGGGACGGAAGAACACTGAAGCTTTCTTT
>TRBJ2-3|TRBD2|TRBV7-2|many
CASSLAPGTSGVTTQYF
TGTGCCAGCAGCTTAGCTCCTGGGACTAGCGGGGTTACTACGCAGTATTTT
>TRBJ2-7|NA|TRBV12-3/TRBV12-4|NA
CASSRTDSRYEQYF
TGTGCCAGCAGTCGGACAGACAGCCGGTACGAGCAGTACTTC
>TRBJ2-5|TRBD2|TRBV7-9|NA
CASSGSGRLRETQYF
TGTGCCAGCAGCGGCAGCGGGAGGCTGCGGGAGACCCAGTACTTC
>TRBJ2-1|NA|TRBV7-6|NA
CASSLLQEQFF
TGTGCCAGCAGCTTATTGCAAGAGCAGTTCTTC